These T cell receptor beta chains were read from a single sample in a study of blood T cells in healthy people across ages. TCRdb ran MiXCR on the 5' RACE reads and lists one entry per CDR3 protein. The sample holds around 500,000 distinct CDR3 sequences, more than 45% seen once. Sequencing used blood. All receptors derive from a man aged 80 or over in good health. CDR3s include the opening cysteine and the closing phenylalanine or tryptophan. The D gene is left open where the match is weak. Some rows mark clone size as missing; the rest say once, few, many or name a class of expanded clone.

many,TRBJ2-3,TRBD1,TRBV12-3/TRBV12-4,CASSHGTVTDTQYF,TGTGCCAGCAGCCACGGGACAGTCACAGATACGCAGTATTTT
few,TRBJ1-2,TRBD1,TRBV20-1,CSARALKNLDRESGYTF,TGCAGTGCTAGAGCTCTCAAAAACCTAGACAGGGAGAGTGGCTACACCTTC
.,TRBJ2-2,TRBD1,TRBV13,CASSLTAQQGAKGGELFF,TGTGCCAGCAGCTTAACCGCCCAGCAGGGGGCGAAGGGCGGGGAGCTGTTTTTT
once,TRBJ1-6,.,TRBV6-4,CASSAGTYNEALHF,TGTGCCAGCAGTGCCGGGACATACAACGAGGCCCTCCACTTT
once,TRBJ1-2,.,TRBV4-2,CASSQVGWDGYTF,TGTGCCAGCAGCCAAGTAGGGTGGGATGGCTACACCTTC
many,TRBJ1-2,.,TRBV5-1,CASSMGPNYGYTF,TGCGCCAGCAGCATGGGACCTAACTATGGCTACACCTTC
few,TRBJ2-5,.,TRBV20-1,CSAEGGEGGETQYF,TGCAGTGCCGAGGGTGGCGAAGGCGGTGAGACCCAGTACTTC
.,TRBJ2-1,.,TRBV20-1,CSGGGWAEQGNEQFF,TGCAGTGGGGGCGGTTGGGCAGAGCAGGGGAATGAGCAGTTCTTC
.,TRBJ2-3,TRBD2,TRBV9,CASSERSGRASADTQYF,TGTGCCAGCAGCGAGAGAAGCGGGAGGGCCTCGGCAGATACGCAGTATTTT
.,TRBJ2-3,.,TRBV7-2,CASSLEARVTDTQYF,TGTGCCAGCAGCTTAGAGGCCAGGGTTACAGATACGCAGTATTTT
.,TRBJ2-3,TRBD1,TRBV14,CASSHDTGTAADTQYF,TGTGCCAGCAGCCATGATACCGGGACAGCGGCAGATACGCAGTATTTT
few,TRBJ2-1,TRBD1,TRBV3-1,CASSQEGQGAVDEQFF,TGTGCCAGCAGCCAAGAGGGACAGGGGGCGGTTGATGAGCAGTTCTTC
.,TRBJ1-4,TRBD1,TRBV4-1,CASSTGPQGANEKLFF,TGCGCCAGCAGCACCGGACCGCAGGGGGCCAATGAAAAACTGTTTTTT
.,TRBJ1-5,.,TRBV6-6,CVSLDERQPQHF,TGTGTCAGCCTGGACGAGCGGCAGCCCCAGCATTTT
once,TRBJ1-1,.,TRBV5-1,CASSLDVSELMNTEAFF,TGCGCCAGCAGCTTGGATGTAAGTGAGTTGATGAACACTGAAGCTTTCTTT
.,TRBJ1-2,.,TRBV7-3,CASSLGPTSYGYTF,TGTGCCAGCAGCTTGGGACCGACGTCCTATGGCTACACCTTC
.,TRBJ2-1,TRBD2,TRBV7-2,CASSKTGTSGGYNEQFF,TGTGCCAGCAGCAAAACCGGGACTAGCGGGGGGTACAATGAGCAGTTCTTC
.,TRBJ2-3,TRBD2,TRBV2,CASRKLAGFSDTQYF,TGTGCCAGCCGAAAGCTAGCGGGATTCTCAGATACGCAGTATTTT
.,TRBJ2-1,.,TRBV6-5,CASTKGRNNEQFF,TGTGCCAGCACCAAAGGGCGGAACAATGAGCAGTTCTTC
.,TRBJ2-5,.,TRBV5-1,CASSLQRAEETQYF,TGCGCCAGCAGCTTACAGAGGGCAGAGGAGACCCAGTACTTC
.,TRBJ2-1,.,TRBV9,CASSVVSGLSSYNEQFF,TGTGCCAGCAGCGTAGTAAGCGGCTTAAGCTCCTACAATGAGCAGTTCTTC
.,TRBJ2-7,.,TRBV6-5,CASSYRQAPYEQYF,TGTGCCAGCAGTTATAGACAGGCTCCCTACGAGCAGTACTTC
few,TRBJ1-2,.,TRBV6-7,CASRHDTDYGYTF,TGTGCCAGCAGACATGACACCGACTATGGCTACACCTTC
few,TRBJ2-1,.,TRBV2,CASSGEGPGVNEQFF,TGTGCCAGCAGTGGTGAGGGCCCGGGCGTGAATGAGCAGTTCTTC
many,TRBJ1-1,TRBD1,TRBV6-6,CASSSTGGAATEAFF,TGTGCCAGCAGTTCGACAGGGGGCGCTGCCACTGAAGCTTTCTTT
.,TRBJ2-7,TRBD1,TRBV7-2,CASSWRTGADEQYF,TGTGCCAGCAGCTGGCGGACAGGGGCTGACGAGCAGTACTTC
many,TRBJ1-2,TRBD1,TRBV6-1,CASSRSGTVVYGYTF,TGTGCCAGCAGTCGAAGCGGGACAGTCGTTTATGGCTACACCTTC
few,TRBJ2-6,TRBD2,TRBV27,CASSSGLGGNPGANVLTF,TGTGCCAGCAGTTCCGGACTAGGCGGGAACCCTGGGGCCAACGTCCTGACTTTC
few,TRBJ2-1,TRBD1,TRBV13,CASSWSLGGAQYNEQFF,TGTGCCAGCAGCTGGAGCCTAGGGGGCGCACAGTACAATGAGCAGTTCTTC
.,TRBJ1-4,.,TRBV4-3,CASSQGGLGMNEKLFF,TGCGCCAGCAGCCAAGGGGGTTTAGGGATGAATGAAAAACTGTTTTTT
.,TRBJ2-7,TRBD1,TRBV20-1,CSARGGGSGQGAHEQYF,TGCAGTGCTAGAGGAGGTGGATCGGGACAGGGGGCGCATGAGCAGTACTTC
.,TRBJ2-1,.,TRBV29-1,CSVSPRELNEQFF,TGCAGCGTATCCCCCCGGGAATTAAATGAGCAGTTCTTC
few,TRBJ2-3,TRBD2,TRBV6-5,CASTRGGGSDTQYF,TGTGCCAGCACCCGGGGGGGAGGGTCTGATACGCAGTATTTT
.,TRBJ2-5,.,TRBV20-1,CSATGTLQETQYF,TGCAGTGCTACAGGGACTCTCCAAGAGACCCAGTACTTC
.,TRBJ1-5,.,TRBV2,CATRPGFSNQPQHF,TGTGCCACACGGCCAGGGTTCAGCAATCAGCCCCAGCATTTT
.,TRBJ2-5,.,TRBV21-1,CASPLWRGAVETQYF,TGTGCCAGCCCCCTCTGGCGGGGGGCCGTGGAGACCCAGTACTTC
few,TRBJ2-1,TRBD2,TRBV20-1,CSATTSGRGSEQFF,TGCAGTGCTACAACTAGCGGGAGAGGTAGTGAGCAGTTCTTC
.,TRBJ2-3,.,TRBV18,CASSFSASRDSGDTQYF,TGTGCCAGCTCATTTTCAGCGTCTCGGGACTCAGGGGATACGCAGTATTTT
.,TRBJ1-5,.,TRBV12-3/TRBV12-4,CASSLGGAGSNQPQHF,TGTGCCAGCAGCCTTGGAGGGGCGGGTAGCAATCAGCCCCAGCATTTT
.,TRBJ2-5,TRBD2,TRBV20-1,CSARRLAGVTYEQYF,TGCAGTGCTAGGAGACTAGCGGGAGTAACCTATGAGCAGTACTTC
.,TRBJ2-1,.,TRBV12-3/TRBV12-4,CASSDSYYEQFF,TGTGCCAGCAGTGACTCTTACTATGAGCAGTTCTTC
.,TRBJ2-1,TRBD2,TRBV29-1,CSVERGTSYNEQFF,TGCAGCGTTGAGCGGGGGACCTCCTACAATGAGCAGTTCTTC
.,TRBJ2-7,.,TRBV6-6,CAGSYSSPGESYEQYF,TGTGCCGGCAGTTACAGCTCACCGGGGGAATCCTACGAGCAGTACTTC
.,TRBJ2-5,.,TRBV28,CASSPSPGLQETQYF,TGTGCCAGCAGTCCCTCCCCCGGTCTGCAAGAGACCCAGTACTTC
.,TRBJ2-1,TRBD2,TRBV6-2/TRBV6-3,CASRTSGLAGDNEQFF,TGTGCCAGCAGGACGTCGGGACTAGCGGGAGACAATGAGCAGTTCTTC
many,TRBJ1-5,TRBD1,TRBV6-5,CASSPVSGQGKGQPQHF,TGTGCCAGCAGTCCAGTATCGGGACAGGGAAAGGGACAGCCCCAGCATTTT
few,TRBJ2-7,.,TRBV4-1,CASSQDIWQGSSYEQYF,TGCGCCAGCAGCCAAGATATCTGGCAGGGTTCCTCCTACGAGCAGTACTTC
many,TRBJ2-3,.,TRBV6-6,CASSSETPDTQYF,TGTGCCAGCAGTTCTGAAACCCCGGATACGCAGTATTTT
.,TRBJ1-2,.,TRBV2,CASSPQVKDGYTF,TGTGCCAGCAGTCCCCAGGTAAAAGATGGCTACACCTTC
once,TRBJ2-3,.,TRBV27,CASTSFFGESTDTQYF,TGTGCCAGCACCTCGTTTTTCGGGGAGAGCACAGATACGCAGTATTTT
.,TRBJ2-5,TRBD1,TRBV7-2,CASSLDRARETQYF,TGTGCCAGCAGCCTGGACAGGGCGCGTGAGACCCAGTACTTC
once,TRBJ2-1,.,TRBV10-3,CAINQGGRNEQFF,TGTGCCATCAACCAGGGCGGTAGAAATGAGCAGTTCTTC
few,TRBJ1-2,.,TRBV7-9,CASSFAGAVYGYTF,TGTGCCAGCAGCTTCGCCGGGGCAGTCTATGGCTACACCTTC
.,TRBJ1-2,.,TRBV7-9,CASSRQGPYTF,TGTGCCAGCAGCCGACAAGGACCGTACACCTTC
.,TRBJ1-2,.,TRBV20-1,CSATTENYGYTF,TGCAGTGCCACGACGGAAAACTATGGCTACACCTTC
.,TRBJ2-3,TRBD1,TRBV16,CASSRTGQRPDTQYF,TGTGCCAGCAGCCGGACAGGGCAAAGGCCAGATACGCAGTATTTT
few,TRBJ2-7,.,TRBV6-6,CASSPGTWEQYF,TGTGCCAGCAGTCCCGGGACTTGGGAGCAGTACTTC